This is a list of T cell receptor beta chains from one sample in a study of cytomegalovirus exposure and HLA in healthy donors. Only in-frame clones appear in the TCRdb table, and some are missing; sequencing was by immunoSEQ multiplex PCR. The table includes about 130,000 clones, roughly four fifths detected once. The specimen was PBMCs. The receptors here all came from a woman aged 45-65 years in good health and CMV-seropositive. Both conserved end residues are part of each CDR3. Fields, in order: CDR3 protein, CDR3 DNA, D gene, J gene, clone size, V gene. The D gene is left open where the match is weak. Some rows mark clone size as missing; the rest say once, few, many or name a class of expanded clone.

CDR3aa: CASSRGPGANVLTF
CDR3nt: TGTGCCAGCAGCAGGGGCCCCGGGGCCAACGTCCTGACTTTC
d_gene: NA
j_gene: TRBJ2-6
abundance: NA
v_gene: TRBV6-1

CDR3aa: CASGLLNIQYF
CDR3nt: TGTGCTAGTGGCCTCCTTAACATTCAGTACTTC
d_gene: NA
j_gene: TRBJ2-4
abundance: NA
v_gene: TRBV12-5

CDR3aa: CASREEGRYGYTF
CDR3nt: TGTGCCAGCAGGGAGGAGGGCAGGTATGGCTACACCTTC
d_gene: NA
j_gene: TRBJ1-2
abundance: few
v_gene: TRBV6-1

CDR3aa: CASSSEGGRQETQYF
CDR3nt: TGTGCCAGCAGCTCAGAGGGTGGGAGACAAGAGACCCAGTACTTC
d_gene: NA
j_gene: TRBJ2-5
abundance: NA
v_gene: TRBV7-2

CDR3aa: CASSQAGLDEQFF
CDR3nt: TGTGCCAGCTCACAGGCAGGGTTGGATGAGCAGTTCTTC
d_gene: NA
j_gene: TRBJ2-1
abundance: NA
v_gene: TRBV18

CDR3aa: CASSHPGQGGEQFF
CDR3nt: TGTGCCAGCAGTCACCCGGGACAGGGAGGTGAGCAGTTCTTC
d_gene: TRBD1
j_gene: TRBJ2-1
abundance: NA
v_gene: TRBV27

CDR3aa: CASSATSSGVRGETQYF
CDR3nt: TGTGCCAGCAGCGCAACCTCTAGCGGGGTGAGGGGAGAGACCCAGTACTTC
d_gene: TRBD2
j_gene: TRBJ2-5
abundance: NA
v_gene: TRBV9

CDR3aa: CASSLTSGGASDTQYF
CDR3nt: TGTGCCAGCAGCTTAACTAGCGGGGGGGCCTCAGATACGCAGTATTTT
d_gene: TRBD2
j_gene: TRBJ2-3
abundance: NA
v_gene: TRBV11-2

CDR3aa: CASSQDRQGADEQYF
CDR3nt: TGTGCCAGCAGCCAAGATCGGCAAGGGGCGGACGAGCAGTACTTC
d_gene: NA
j_gene: TRBJ2-7
abundance: few
v_gene: TRBV4-2

CDR3aa: CASRKLAGGRGTQYF
CDR3nt: TGTGCCAGCAGGAAACTAGCGGGGGGGCGAGGTACGCAGTATTTT
d_gene: TRBD2
j_gene: TRBJ2-3
abundance: NA
v_gene: TRBV28

CDR3aa: CASSERDRNSYEQYF
CDR3nt: TGTGCCAGCAGTGAAAGGGACAGGAACTCCTACGAGCAGTACTTC
d_gene: TRBD1
j_gene: TRBJ2-7
abundance: NA
v_gene: TRBV6-1

CDR3aa: CASSLLANNEQFF
CDR3nt: TGTGCCAGCAGCTTGCTGGCCAACAATGAGCAGTTCTTC
d_gene: NA
j_gene: TRBJ2-1
abundance: once
v_gene: TRBV5-6

CDR3aa: CASSPGTYSTDTQYF
CDR3nt: TGTGCCAGCAGCCCCGGGACATATAGCACAGATACGCAGTATTTT
d_gene: NA
j_gene: TRBJ2-3
abundance: once
v_gene: TRBV11-3

CDR3aa: CASSRVPSGGVVQYF
CDR3nt: TGTGCCAGCAGCAGAGTCCCCTCGGGGGGCGTGGTCCAGTACTTC
d_gene: NA
j_gene: TRBJ2-5
abundance: few
v_gene: TRBV6-5

CDR3aa: CASSSTGASAEKLFF
CDR3nt: TGTGCCAGCAGTTCAACAGGGGCTTCTGCTGAAAAACTGTTTTTT
d_gene: TRBD1
j_gene: TRBJ1-4
abundance: NA
v_gene: TRBV2

CDR3aa: CASSFVSGFGSYNSPLHF
CDR3nt: TGCGCCAGCAGCTTCGTTTCAGGGTTTGGAAGCTATAATTCACCCCTCCACTTT
d_gene: NA
j_gene: TRBJ1-6
abundance: few
v_gene: TRBV5-1

CDR3aa: CASSLGQGSNPGGYTF
CDR3nt: TGTGCCAGCAGCTTAGGACAGGGGTCCAACCCTGGTGGCTACACCTTC
d_gene: TRBD1
j_gene: TRBJ1-2
abundance: NA
v_gene: TRBV7-9

CDR3aa: CARGAGQGNSPLHF
CDR3nt: TGTGCCAGAGGTGCGGGACAGGGGAATTCACCCCTCCACTTT
d_gene: TRBD1
j_gene: TRBJ1-6
abundance: NA
v_gene: TRBV2

CDR3aa: CASSFRGNTIYF
CDR3nt: TGTGCCAGCAGCTTCCGTGGAAACACCATATATTTT
d_gene: NA
j_gene: TRBJ1-3
abundance: NA
v_gene: TRBV5-8

CDR3aa: CASISASGYPHEQYF
CDR3nt: TGTGCCAGCATCTCCGCGTCGGGGTACCCCCACGAGCAGTACTTC
d_gene: NA
j_gene: TRBJ2-7
abundance: NA
v_gene: TRBV6-5

CDR3aa: CATSTGLGTEAFF
CDR3nt: TGTGCCACCAGTACAGGGTTGGGGACTGAAGCTTTCTTT
d_gene: NA
j_gene: TRBJ1-1
abundance: NA
v_gene: TRBV5-6

CDR3aa: CASSLLPRGTGGREQYF
CDR3nt: TGTGCCAGCAGCTTATTGCCTCGGGGGACAGGGGGCAGGGAGCAGTACTTC
d_gene: TRBD1
j_gene: TRBJ2-7
abundance: NA
v_gene: TRBV7-8

CDR3aa: CASRTDWAGGLRDTQYF
CDR3nt: TGTGCCAGCAGGACGGACTGGGCGGGGGGGCTTCGAGATACGCAGTATTTT
d_gene: TRBD2
j_gene: TRBJ2-3
abundance: NA
v_gene: TRBV25-1